A single sample gave rise to the 30 T cell receptor beta chains below, sequenced in a study of memory CD4+ T cells and cytomegalovirus serostatus. Single viable CD3+CD4+CD8-CD45RO+ cells were sorted as the memory CD4+ T cells. The method was immunoSEQ multiplex PCR; TCRdb's version includes in-frame clones alone and lacks a portion of them. The sample lists roughly 49,000 clones, roughly 78% occurring once. The specimen was memory CD4+ T cells from blood. The source of these receptors is an adult in good health and CMV-seronegative.

The chain has TRBV9 and TRBJ2-3; the match to TRBD1 covers 12 bases. V dropped 0 bases and J dropped 2; count of bases not matched to a gene: 4. This CDR3 has 17 amino acids. Per the germline V gene, CDR1 is SGDLS and CDR2 is YYNGEE. The CDR3 here is CASSVGDRGPPTDTQYF. CDR3 in DNA: TGTGCCAGCAGCGTAGGGGACAGGGGGCCCCCCACAGATACGCAGTATTTT.

The rearrangement uses TRBV11-2 and TRBJ2-1, with D perhaps matching TRBD1 (6 bases). Trimming removed 5 bases at V and 10 bases at J, with 15 bases between. The germline gives CDR1 SGHAT, CDR2 FQNNGV. The CDR3 runs to 13 residues. CDR3 bases: TGTGCCAGCAGCCTAAACAGGGAATTGGAGCAGTTCTTC. It yields the protein CASSLNRELEQFF.

The chain combines TRBV4-1 with TRBJ1-4; D remains unclear. The CDR3 has 15 residues. The V and J ends lost 0 bases and 8 bases respectively, with 13 bases between them. Germline CDR1 is MGHRA and CDR2 is YSYEKL. CDR3 sequence reads: CASSQDPGFREKLFF. DNA of the CDR3: TGCGCCAGCAGCCAAGACCCCGGGTTTAGGGAAAAACTGTTTTTT.

J is TRBJ1-2 and V is TRBV10-3; 7 bases are a match to TRBD1. The CDR3 is 16 residues long. Germline-derived CDR1 and CDR2 are ENHRY and SYGVKD. V was pared by 0 bases and J by 0 bases, with 4 bases of the junction left unmatched. The CDR3 sequence is CAISESGQASNYGYTF. CDR3 in DNA: TGTGCCATCAGTGAGTCCGGACAGGCATCTAACTATGGCTACACCTTC.

The chain has TRBV28 and TRBJ2-5, with 9 bases that match TRBD2. This CDR3 is 14 amino acids long. V trimming: 5 bases; J trimming: 2 bases; junction bases outside the gene matches: 3. Looked up from germline, CDR1 is MDHEN and CDR2 is SYDVKM. DNA of the CDR3: TGTGCCAGCAGTGCGGGGGGGATACAAGAGACCCAGTACTTC. Amino acid sequence: CASSAGGIQETQYF. Combining the CDR3 with reference TRBV28 and TRBJ2-5 gives the whole variable domain DVKVTQSSRYLVKRTGEKVFLECVQDMDHENMFWYRQDPGLGLRLIYFSYDVKMKEKGDIPEGYSVSREKKERFSLILESASTNQTSMYLCASSAGGIQETQYFGPGTRLLVL.

The chain uses TRBV5-1 and TRBJ2-6, with 9 bases aligning to TRBD1. This CDR3 is built from 18 residues. The V segment lost 3 bases and the J segment 2 bases; nucleotides outside the gene matches: 9. The germline V gene encodes CDR1 SGHRS and CDR2 YFSETQ. The CDR3 coding sequence is TGCGCCAGCAGCTCTCGGGACAGGGTGTATACTGGGGCCAACGTCCTGACTTTC. It specifies CASSSRDRVYTGANVLTF.

V is TRBV4-1 and J is TRBJ2-7, with TRBD1 matching 10 bases. Germline V gives CDR1 MGHRA, CDR2 YSYEKL. Losses at the gene ends were 0 bases for V and 2 bases for J; bases not matched to a gene: 13. This CDR3 comprises 19 residues. CDR3 nucleotides: TGCGCCAGCAGCCAAGATATAAGGGACAGGGGAGCTTATGCCTACGAGCAGTACTTC. Residues: CASSQDIRDRGAYAYEQYF.

The chain combines TRBV10-3 with TRBJ1-4, with a possible D match to TRBD1 (5 bases). CDR1 is ENHRY and CDR2 is SYGVKD in the germline V gene. This CDR3 region has 13 residues. Deletions cut 5 bases from V and 2 bases from J, with 6 bases between. The CDR3 protein is CAISRGTNEKLFF. CDR3 nucleotide sequence: TGTGCCATCAGTCGGGGGACTAATGAAAAACTGTTTTTT.

The genes are TRBV19 and TRBJ1-1, with D possibly being TRBD1 (5 bases). Trimming stripped 5 bases from V and 4 bases from J, with 11 bases between. This CDR3 has 13 amino acids. Germline V gene data show CDR1 as LNHDA and CDR2 as SQIVND (reference sequence). CDR3 residues: CASSANTGTEAFF. CDR3 nucleotide sequence: TGTGCCAGTAGTGCAAATACAGGCACTGAAGCTTTCTTT.

The CDR3, as DNA: TGCGCCAGCAGCCAAGATCGGGGCCGGGGCTCTAATTCACCCCTCCACTTT. The encoded protein is CASSQDRGRGSNSPLHF. This chain links TRBV4-1 with TRBJ1-6; possibly TRBD1 for D (5 bases). V was pared by 0 bases and J by 6 bases, with 15 bases between. The CDR3 length is 17 residues. Looked up from germline, CDR1 is MGHRA and CDR2 is YSYEKL.

This clone has a handful of counts. The chain carries TRBV18 and TRBJ2-2; D perhaps matches TRBD1 (6 bases). Trimming stripped 3 bases from V and 1 base from J, with 6 bases between. Germline assignment: CDR1 KGHSH and CDR2 LQKENI. The CDR3 covers 14 residues. The CDR3 is CASSPDRNTGELFF. Written as DNA, the CDR3 is TGTGCCAGCTCACCGGACAGGAACACCGGGGAGCTGTTTTTT. Based on the CDR3 plus reference TRBV18 and TRBJ2-2, the full variable domain is NAGVMQNPRHLVRRRGQEARLRCSPMKGHSHVYWYRQLPEEGLKFMVYLQKENIIDESGMPKERFSAEFPKEGPSILRIQQVVRGDSAAYFCASSPDRNTGELFFGEGSRLTVL.

The rearrangement uses TRBV19 and TRBJ1-2, with unresolved D. With 9 bases removed from V and 0 bases from J, the gap between germline ends came to 17 bases. The germline gives CDR1 LNHDA, CDR2 SQIVND (reference sequence). This CDR3 comprises 15 residues. CDR3 in amino acids: CASSSLTYSNYGYTF. The CDR3 DNA follows: TGTGCCAGCTCAAGCCTGACCTATTCTAACTATGGCTACACCTTC.

This chain uses TRBV30 with TRBJ2-1; D gene ambiguous. V lost 3 bases to trimming and J lost 4 bases, with 7 bases between them. CDR3 length: 12 amino acids. Germline V CDR1 and CDR2: GTSNPN, SVGIG (reference sequence). The CDR3 loop is CAWSLDYNEQFF. As DNA, the CDR3 is TGTGCCTGGAGCCTCGATTACAATGAGCAGTTCTTC.

The chain uses TRBV4-3 and TRBJ1-6, with D hard to call. The CDR3 is 15 amino acids. Trimming stripped 2 bases from V and 10 bases from J, with 15 bases between. CDR1 is LGHNA and CDR2 is YSLEER in the germline V gene. CDR3 loop: CASSQIGGLGSPLHF. Written as DNA, the CDR3 is TGCGCCAGCAGCCAAATTGGTGGCTTGGGGTCACCCCTCCACTTT.

This rearrangement joins TRBV12-5 to TRBJ2-3, with D uncertain. V was clipped by 1 base and J by 2 bases, with 1 base between them. CDR1 LGHNT and CDR2 FRNRAP come from the germline V gene. This CDR3 is 12 amino acids long. CDR3 sequence: CASGLDTDTQYF. The DNA of the CDR3 is TGTGCTAGTGGTTTGGACACAGATACGCAGTATTTT. The full variable domain, completed using reference TRBV12-5 and TRBJ2-3, is DARVTQTPRHKVTEMGQEVTMRCQPILGHNTVFWYRQTMMQGLELLAYFRNRAPLDDSGMPKDRFSAEMPDATLATLKIQPSEPRDSAVYFCASGLDTDTQYFGPGTRLTVL.

This clone was seen once. V gene TRBV30 combines with J gene TRBJ2-7; the D is unclear. V was clipped by 0 bases and J by 3 bases, with 6 bases between them. The CDR3 spans 12 residues. The germline V gene has CDR1 GTSNPN and CDR2 SVGIG (reference sequence). The CDR3 bases are TGTGCCTGGAGTGTCAATAGCTACGAGCAGTACTTC. This encodes CAWSVNSYEQYF.

This clone was recorded a few times. V usage is TRBV30 and J usage is TRBJ1-1; D remains unclear. The CDR3 runs to 14 residues. CDR1 and CDR2 from the germline V gene are GTSNPN and SVGIG (reference sequence). Trimming removed 0 bases from V and 4 bases from J, with 12 bases in between. The CDR3 bases are TGTGCCTGGAGTGTATCCCCCTTAAGCACTGAAGCTTTCTTT. Its protein is CAWSVSPLSTEAFF.

Turning to this clone: Since no conserved phenylalanine or tryptophan closes the CDR3, a read error is the likely cause. J is TRBJ1-1 and V is TRBV5-4, with no clear D. Germline assignment: CDR1 SGHNT and CDR2 YYREEE (reference sequence). The CDR3 runs to 14 residues. Trimming removed 0 bases at V and 1 base at J, with 7 bases between. CDR3 region: CASSLEWANTEAFY. The CDR3 nucleotides read TGTGCCAGCAGCTTGGAATGGGCGAACACTGAAGCTTTCTAT.

The chain links TRBV2 to TRBJ2-2, with D possibly being TRBD1 or TRBD2 (5 bases each). The ends were cut back, 5 bases at V and 10 bases at J, with 11 bases in the middle. Germline V gives CDR1 SNHLY, CDR2 FYNNEI. This CDR3 has 12 residues. The CDR3 DNA reads TGTGCCAGCAGTCACAGGACTGCGGAGCTGTTTTTT. Translated: CASSHRTAELFF.

The chain links TRBV19 to TRBJ2-7; D perhaps matches TRBD1 (6 bases). The CDR3 contains 12 residues. Deletions cut 10 bases from V and 0 bases from J, with 10 bases between. Per the germline V gene, CDR1 is LNHDA and CDR2 is SQIVND (reference sequence). CDR3 DNA: TGTGCCACCAAACAGGGCTCCTACGAGCAGTACTTC. Its translation: CATKQGSYEQYF.

V is TRBV7-2 and J is TRBJ2-1; no clear D. The CDR3 consists of 14 residues. Germline CDR1 reads SGHTA; CDR2 reads FQGNSA. Trimming pared 1 base from V and 3 bases from J, leaving 7 bases between. The CDR3 nucleotides read TGTGCCAGCAGCTTAGAGTACAACTACAATGAGCAGTTCTTC. Protein product: CASSLEYNYNEQFF.

The chain joins TRBV19 to TRBJ2-7, with 8 nucleotides matching TRBD1. Germline CDR1 and CDR2: LNHDA and SQIVND (reference sequence). CDR3 length: 14 residues. V dropped 4 bases and J dropped 6; count of bases not matched to a gene: 8. The CDR3 nucleotides are TGTGCCAGTAGTAACACAGGGGGGACAAGCGAGCAGTACTTC. It yields the protein CASSNTGGTSEQYF.

This clone was seen only once. V gene TRBV5-6 combines with J gene TRBJ2-3; D possibly corresponds to TRBD1 (5 bases). The germline CDR1 and CDR2 sequences are SGHDT and YYEEEE. The CDR3 totals 16 residues. The V end was cut by 3 bases, the J end by 0 bases, with 14 bases between. As DNA, the CDR3 is TGTGCCAGCAGCTATGAACCCAGGGCTAGCACAGATACGCAGTATTTT. Translated, it gives CASSYEPRASTDTQYF.

The sample holds one count of this clone. The chain recombines TRBV2 with TRBJ2-6; tentatively, D is TRBD2 (6 bases). This CDR3 is built from 16 residues. Germline V gene lookup returns CDR1 SNHLY and CDR2 FYNNEI. The ends were cut back, 0 bases at V and 1 base at J, with 7 bases in the middle. DNA for the CDR3: TGTGCCAGCAGTGAAGCCGGGAGTTCTGGGGCCAACGTCCTGACTTTC. Translating it yields CASSEAGSSGANVLTF.

V usage is TRBV19 and J usage is TRBJ1-1, with TRBD1 identical over 7 bases. CDR3 length equals 17 residues. CDR1 and CDR2 (germline): LNHDA, SQIVND (reference sequence). V shed 6 bases, J shed 4 bases, and the junction held 17 bases outside the gene matches. The CDR3 protein is CASRVTGEVLYSTEAFF. In nucleotides, the CDR3 is TGTGCCAGTAGGGTAACAGGGGAAGTATTGTATAGCACTGAAGCTTTCTTT. Filled out from reference TRBV19 and TRBJ1-1, the complete variable domain reads DGGITQSPKYLFRKEGQNVTLSCEQNLNHDAMYWYRQDPGQGLRLIYYSQIVNDFQKGDIAEGYSVSREKKESFPLTVTSAQKNPTAFYLCASRVTGEVLYSTEAFFGQGTRLTVV.

The V gene is TRBV25-1, the J gene TRBJ1-1; D gene uncertain. V was clipped by 4 bases and J by 0 bases, with 9 bases between them. This CDR3 is 14 amino acids long. CDR1 MGHDK and CDR2 SYGVNS come from the germline V gene. In DNA form, the CDR3 reads TGTGCCAGCAGTGCCGGACTTCTGAACACTGAAGCTTTCTTT. As protein: CASSAGLLNTEAFF.

The chain joins TRBV5-5 to TRBJ2-5; possibly TRBD2 for D (5 bases). Germline loops: CDR1 SGHKS, CDR2 YYEKEE (reference sequence). Trimming removed 2 bases at V and 0 bases at J, with 8 bases between. The CDR3 extends over 14 amino acids. CDR3 sequence: CASSFLANQETQYF. In DNA, the CDR3 is TGTGCCAGCAGCTTTCTAGCCAACCAAGAGACCCAGTACTTC. The full variable domain, its missing parts supplied by reference TRBV5-5 and TRBJ2-5, is DAGVTQSPTHLIKTRGQQVTLRCSPISGHKSVSWYQQVLGQGPQFIFQYYEKEERGRGNFPDRFSARQFPNYSSELNVNALLLGDSALYLCASSFLANQETQYFGPGTRLLVL.

The rearrangement uses TRBV5-5 and TRBJ1-6, with D maybe TRBD1 (5 bases). V lost 1 base and J lost 13, with 12 bases in between. This CDR3 comprises 13 residues. The V gene's germline CDR1 is SGHKS and CDR2 YYEKEE (reference sequence). The CDR3: CASSLIRGTPLHF. The CDR3 DNA reads TGTGCCAGCAGCTTGATCCGGGGGACGCCCCTCCACTTT.

The sample holds a few counts of this clone. The CDR3 bases are TGTGCCAGCAGCTGGGACAGGGCCACAGATACGCAGTATTTT. It is translated as CASSWDRATDTQYF. The gene calls are TRBV5-5 and TRBJ2-3, with 9 positions matching TRBD1. With 3 bases clipped from V and 2 bases from J, the junction kept 1 base outside the gene matches. The CDR3 totals 14 residues. Germline CDR1 and CDR2: SGHKS and YYEKEE (reference sequence).

The count of this clone is one. One junction end does not reproduce the germline sequence, and a read error may be involved. J is TRBJ2-7 and V is TRBV7-9, with D possibly called TRBD1 or TRBD2 (5 bases each). Looked up from germline, CDR1 is SEHNR and CDR2 is FQNEAQ (reference sequence). This CDR3 contains 12 residues. The CDR3 here is CASSLAQGVQYF. Written as DNA, the CDR3 is TGTGCCAGCAGCCTAGCTCAGGGCGTGCAGTACTTC.